This TCR beta chain is from a study of shared clonotypes between healthy human individuals. Whole-study context: Per donor, three plates held CD4 naive cells, three held CD4 memory, two held CD8 naive and one held CD8 memory.

Clones were sequenced by immunoSEQ multiplex PCR, and TCRdb holds only the in-frame ones, with some missing. The table includes 2 million to 2.5 million clones, around 95% detected once. CDR3 size: 14 residues. The V gene's germline CDR1 is MNHEY and CDR2 SVGAGI. Trimming took 3 bases from V and 0 from J, leaving 8 bases between them. As concerns this clone: Other DNA sequences in the sample encode the same CDR3.

Sequenced input: naive CD4+ T cells sorted from blood. Subset specified: CD45RA+ positively selected. The J gene is TRBJ1-1, the V gene TRBV6-5, with no clear D. This receptor was taken from a man aged 18 to 29 in good health. The CDR3 sequence: CASSYEGLNTEAFF. The CDR3, as DNA: TGTGCCAGCAGTTATGAAGGTTTGAACACTGAAGCTTTCTTT.